The clone carrying this T cell receptor beta chain was seen many times. No patient received treatment before thyroid surgery. TCRdb re-processed the PCR reads through MiXCR. There are approximately 50,000 clones in the sample; 20% to 25% occur only once, and about 4% lies in the top ten. This specimen comes from a study of metastatic and nonmetastatic thyroid tumors. This sequence originates from a female donor with papillary thyroid cancer or a benign thyroid nodule (not recorded which). Some clones in this sample may be carry-over from other donors' samples. Input material: blood.

CDR3 in amino acids: CASSPGPPNTGELFF. The CDR3 DNA reads as TGCGCCAGCAGCCCGGGACCTCCGAACACCGGGGAGCTGTTTTTT. J is TRBJ2-2 and V is TRBV5-1; D could derive from TRBD1 or TRBD2 (5 bases each). The CDR3 length is 15 residues. CDR1 is SGHRS and CDR2 is YFSETQ in the germline V gene. Trimming shortened V by 4 bases and J by 0 bases, and 10 bases separated the two germline ends.